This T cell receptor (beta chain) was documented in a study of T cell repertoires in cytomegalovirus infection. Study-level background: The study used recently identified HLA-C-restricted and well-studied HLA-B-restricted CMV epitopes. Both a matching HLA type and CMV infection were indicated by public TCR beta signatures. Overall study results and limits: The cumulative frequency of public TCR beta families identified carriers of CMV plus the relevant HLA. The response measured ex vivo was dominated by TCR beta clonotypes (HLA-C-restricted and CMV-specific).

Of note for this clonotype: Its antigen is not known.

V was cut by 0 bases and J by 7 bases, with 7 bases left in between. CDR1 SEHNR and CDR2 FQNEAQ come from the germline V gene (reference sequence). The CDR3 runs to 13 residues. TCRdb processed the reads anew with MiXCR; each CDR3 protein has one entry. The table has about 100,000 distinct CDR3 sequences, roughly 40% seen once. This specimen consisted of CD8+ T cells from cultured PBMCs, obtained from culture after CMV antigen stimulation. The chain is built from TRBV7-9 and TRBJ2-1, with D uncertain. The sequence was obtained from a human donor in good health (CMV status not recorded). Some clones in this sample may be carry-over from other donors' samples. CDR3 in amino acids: CASSLAVGNEQFF. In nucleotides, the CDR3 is TGTGCCAGCAGCTTAGCGGTGGGGAATGAGCAGTTCTTC.